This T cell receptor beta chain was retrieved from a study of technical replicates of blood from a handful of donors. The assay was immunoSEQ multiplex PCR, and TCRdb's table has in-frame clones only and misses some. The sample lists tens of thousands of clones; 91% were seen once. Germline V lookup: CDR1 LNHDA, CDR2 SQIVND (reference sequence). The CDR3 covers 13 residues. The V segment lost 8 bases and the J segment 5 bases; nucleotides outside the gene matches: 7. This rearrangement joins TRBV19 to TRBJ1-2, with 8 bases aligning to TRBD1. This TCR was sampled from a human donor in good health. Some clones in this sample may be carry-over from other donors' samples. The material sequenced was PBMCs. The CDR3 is CASRRTGNYGYTF. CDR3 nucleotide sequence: TGTGCCAGTCGAAGGACAGGGAATTATGGCTACACCTTC.